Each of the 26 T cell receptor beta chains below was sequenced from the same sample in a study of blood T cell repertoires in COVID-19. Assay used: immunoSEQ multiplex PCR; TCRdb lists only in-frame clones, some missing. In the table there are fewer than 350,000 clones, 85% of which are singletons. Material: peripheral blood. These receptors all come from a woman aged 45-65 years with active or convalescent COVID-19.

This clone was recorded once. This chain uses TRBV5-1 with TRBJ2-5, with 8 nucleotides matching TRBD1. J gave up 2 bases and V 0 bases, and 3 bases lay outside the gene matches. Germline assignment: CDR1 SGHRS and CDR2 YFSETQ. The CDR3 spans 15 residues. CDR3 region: CASSLGQGSQETQYF. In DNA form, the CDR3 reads TGCGCCAGCAGCTTGGGACAGGGGTCTCAAGAGACCCAGTACTTC.

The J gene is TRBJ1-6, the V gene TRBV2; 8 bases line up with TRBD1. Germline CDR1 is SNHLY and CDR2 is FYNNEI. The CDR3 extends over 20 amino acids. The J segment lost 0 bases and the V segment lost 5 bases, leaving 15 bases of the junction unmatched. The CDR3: CASSSTPGTGQSSYNSPLHF. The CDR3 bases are TGTGCCAGCAGTTCCACCCCCGGGACAGGTCAAAGCTCCTATAATTCACCCCTCCACTTT. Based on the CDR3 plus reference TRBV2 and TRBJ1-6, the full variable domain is EPEVTQTPSHQVTQMGQEVILRCVPISNHLYFYWYRQILGQKVEFLVSFYNNEISEKSEIFDDQFSVERPDGSNFTLKIRSTKLEDSAMYFCASSSTPGTGQSSYNSPLHFGNGTRLTVT.

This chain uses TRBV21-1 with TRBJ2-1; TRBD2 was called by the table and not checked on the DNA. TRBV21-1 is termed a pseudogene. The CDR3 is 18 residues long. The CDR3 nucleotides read TGTGCCAGCAGCAAAGGATCGAGGACTAGCGGATTATACAATGAGCAGTTCTTC. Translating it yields CASSKGSRTSGLYNEQFF.

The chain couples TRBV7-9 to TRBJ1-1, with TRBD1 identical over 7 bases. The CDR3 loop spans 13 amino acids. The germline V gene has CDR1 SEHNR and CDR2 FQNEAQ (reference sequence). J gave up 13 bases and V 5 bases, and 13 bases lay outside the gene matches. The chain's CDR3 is CASSGDSLRRGFF. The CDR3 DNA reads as TGTGCCAGCAGCGGGGACAGCCTGAGAAGGGGTTTCTTT.

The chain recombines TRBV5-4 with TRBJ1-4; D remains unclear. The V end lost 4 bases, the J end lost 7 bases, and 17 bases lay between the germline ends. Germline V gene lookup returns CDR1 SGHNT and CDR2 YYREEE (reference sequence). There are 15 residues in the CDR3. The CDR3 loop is CASSPMSGKSEKLFF. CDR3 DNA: TGTGCCAGCAGCCCGATGAGCGGAAAGAGTGAAAAACTGTTTTTT. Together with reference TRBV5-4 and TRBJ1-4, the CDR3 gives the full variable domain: ETGVTQSPTHLIKTRGQQVTLRCSSQSGHNTVSWYQQALGQGPQFIFQYYREEENGRGNFPPRFSGLQFPNYSSELNVNALELDDSALYLCASSPMSGKSEKLFFGSGTQLSVL.

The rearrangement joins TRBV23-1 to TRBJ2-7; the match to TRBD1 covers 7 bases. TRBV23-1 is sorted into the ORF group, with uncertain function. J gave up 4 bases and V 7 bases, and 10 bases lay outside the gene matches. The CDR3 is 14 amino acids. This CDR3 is CASNPSGQLYEQYF. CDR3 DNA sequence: TGCGCCAGCAACCCTTCGGGACAGCTATACGAGCAGTACTTC.

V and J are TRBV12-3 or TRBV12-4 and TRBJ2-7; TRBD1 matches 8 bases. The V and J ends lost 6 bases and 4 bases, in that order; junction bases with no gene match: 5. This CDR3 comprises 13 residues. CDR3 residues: CASSPRQGYEQYF. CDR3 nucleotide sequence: TGTGCCAGCAGCCCCCGACAGGGGTACGAGCAGTACTTC.

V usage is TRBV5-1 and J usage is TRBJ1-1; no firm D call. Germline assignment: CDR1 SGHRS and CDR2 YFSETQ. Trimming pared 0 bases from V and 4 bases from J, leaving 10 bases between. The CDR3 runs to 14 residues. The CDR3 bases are TGCGCCAGCAGCTTGGAAGCAGGAGGCACTGAAGCTTTCTTT. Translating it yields CASSLEAGGTEAFF.

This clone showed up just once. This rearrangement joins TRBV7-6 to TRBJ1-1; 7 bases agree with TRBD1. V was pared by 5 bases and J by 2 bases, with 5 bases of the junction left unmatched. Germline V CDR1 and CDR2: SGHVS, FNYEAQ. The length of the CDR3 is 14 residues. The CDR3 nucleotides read TGTGCCAGCAGCCCCGGGACAGTCAACACTGAAGCTTTCTTT. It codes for CASSPGTVNTEAFF.

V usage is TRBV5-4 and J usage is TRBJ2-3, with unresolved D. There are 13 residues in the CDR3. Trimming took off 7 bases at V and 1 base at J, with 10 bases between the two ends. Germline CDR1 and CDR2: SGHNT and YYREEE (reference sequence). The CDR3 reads CASFTAGTDTQYF. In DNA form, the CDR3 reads TGTGCCAGCTTCACAGCTGGCACAGATACGCAGTATTTT.

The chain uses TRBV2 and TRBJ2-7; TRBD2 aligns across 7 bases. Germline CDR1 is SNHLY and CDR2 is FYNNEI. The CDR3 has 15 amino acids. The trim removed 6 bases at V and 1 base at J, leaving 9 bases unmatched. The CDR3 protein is CASREMFGGSYEQYF. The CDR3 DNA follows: TGTGCCAGCAGGGAGATGTTCGGGGGGTCCTACGAGCAGTACTTC.

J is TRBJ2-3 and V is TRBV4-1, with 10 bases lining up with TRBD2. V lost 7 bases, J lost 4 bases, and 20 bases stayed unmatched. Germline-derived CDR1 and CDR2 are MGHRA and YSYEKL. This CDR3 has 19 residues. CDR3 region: CASKRGGLAPRTGPDTQYF. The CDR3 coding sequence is TGCGCCAGCAAGAGGGGGGGACTAGCGCCACGGACGGGCCCAGATACGCAGTATTTT.

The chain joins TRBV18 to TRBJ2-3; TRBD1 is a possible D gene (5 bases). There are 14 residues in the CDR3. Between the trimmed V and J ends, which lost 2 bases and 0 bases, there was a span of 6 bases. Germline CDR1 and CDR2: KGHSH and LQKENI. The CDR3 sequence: CASSPRGSTDTQYF. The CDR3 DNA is TGTGCCAGCTCACCAAGGGGTAGCACAGATACGCAGTATTTT.

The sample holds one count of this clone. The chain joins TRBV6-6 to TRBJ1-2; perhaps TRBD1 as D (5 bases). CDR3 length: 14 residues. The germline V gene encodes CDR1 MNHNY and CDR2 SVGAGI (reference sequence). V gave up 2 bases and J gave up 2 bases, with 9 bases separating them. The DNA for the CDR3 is TGTGCCAGCAGTTACAGGGGTCAAAACTATGGCTACACCTTC. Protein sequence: CASSYRGQNYGYTF.

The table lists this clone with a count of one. The CDR3 sequence: CASSPGNPLRGWNTEAFF. The CDR3, as DNA: TGTGCCAGCAGCCCCGGAAACCCACTCAGGGGCTGGAACACTGAAGCTTTCTTT. The chain has TRBV11-2 and TRBJ1-1, with D perhaps TRBD1 (6 bases). Looked up from germline, CDR1 is SGHAT and CDR2 is FQNNGV. This CDR3 has 18 amino acids. The V and J ends lost 5 bases and 1 base respectively, with 23 bases between them.

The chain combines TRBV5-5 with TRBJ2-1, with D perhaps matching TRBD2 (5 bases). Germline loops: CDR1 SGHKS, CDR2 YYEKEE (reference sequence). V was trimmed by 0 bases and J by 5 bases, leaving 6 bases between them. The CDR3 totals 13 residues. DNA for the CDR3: TGTGCCAGCAGCTTGGCGGGGAACAATGAGCAGTTCTTC. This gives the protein CASSLAGNNEQFF.

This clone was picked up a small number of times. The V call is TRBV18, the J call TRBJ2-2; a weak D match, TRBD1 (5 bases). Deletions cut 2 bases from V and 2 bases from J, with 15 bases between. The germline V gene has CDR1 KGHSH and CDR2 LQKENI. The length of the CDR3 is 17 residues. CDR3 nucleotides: TGTGCCAGCTCACCAAGGAAAGGGGCGATAAACACCGGGGAGCTGTTTTTT. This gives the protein CASSPRKGAINTGELFF. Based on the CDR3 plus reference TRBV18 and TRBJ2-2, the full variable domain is NAGVMQNPRHLVRRRGQEARLRCSPMKGHSHVYWYRQLPEEGLKFMVYLQKENIIDESGMPKERFSAEFPKEGPSILRIQQVVRGDSAAYFCASSPRKGAINTGELFFGEGSRLTVL.

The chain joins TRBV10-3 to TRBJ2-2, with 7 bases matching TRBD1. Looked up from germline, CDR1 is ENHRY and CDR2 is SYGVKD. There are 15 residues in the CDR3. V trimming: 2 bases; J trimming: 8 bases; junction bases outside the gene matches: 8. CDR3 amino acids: CAISEEDRRTGELFF. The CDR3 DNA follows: TGTGCCATCAGTGAGGAGGACAGGAGGACGGGGGAGCTGTTTTTT.

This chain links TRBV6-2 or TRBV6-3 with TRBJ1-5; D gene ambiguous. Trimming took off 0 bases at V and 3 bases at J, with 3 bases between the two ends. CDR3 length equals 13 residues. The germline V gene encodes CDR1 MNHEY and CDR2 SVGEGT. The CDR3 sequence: CASSYSLNQPQHF. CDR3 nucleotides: TGTGCCAGCAGTTACTCCCTCAATCAGCCCCAGCATTTT.

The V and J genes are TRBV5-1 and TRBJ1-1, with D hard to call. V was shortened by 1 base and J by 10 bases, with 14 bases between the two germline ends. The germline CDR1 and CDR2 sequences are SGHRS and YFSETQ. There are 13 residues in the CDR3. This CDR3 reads CASSLNSVERAFF. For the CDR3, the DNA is TGCGCCAGCAGCTTGAATAGCGTCGAGAGAGCTTTCTTT.

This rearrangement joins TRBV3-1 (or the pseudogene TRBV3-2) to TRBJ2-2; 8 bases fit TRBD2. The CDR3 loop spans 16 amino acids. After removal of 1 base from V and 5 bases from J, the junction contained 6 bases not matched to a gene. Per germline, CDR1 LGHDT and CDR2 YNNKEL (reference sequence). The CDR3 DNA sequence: TGTGCCAGCAGCCAAGGCGGGACTAGTAGGACCGGGGAGCTGTTTTTT. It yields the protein CASSQGGTSRTGELFF.

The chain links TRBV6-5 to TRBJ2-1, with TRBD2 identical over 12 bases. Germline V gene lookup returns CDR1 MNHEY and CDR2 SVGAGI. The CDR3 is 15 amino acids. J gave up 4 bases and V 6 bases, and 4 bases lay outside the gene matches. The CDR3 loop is CASRPGLAGYNEQFF. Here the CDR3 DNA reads TGTGCCAGCAGGCCCGGACTAGCGGGGTACAATGAGCAGTTCTTC.

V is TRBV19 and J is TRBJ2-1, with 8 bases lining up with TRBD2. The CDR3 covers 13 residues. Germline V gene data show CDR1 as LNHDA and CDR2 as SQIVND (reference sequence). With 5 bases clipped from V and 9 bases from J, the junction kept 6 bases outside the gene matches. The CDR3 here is CASSYREGSEQFF. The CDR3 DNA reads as TGTGCCAGTAGTTACCGGGAGGGCAGTGAGCAGTTCTTC.

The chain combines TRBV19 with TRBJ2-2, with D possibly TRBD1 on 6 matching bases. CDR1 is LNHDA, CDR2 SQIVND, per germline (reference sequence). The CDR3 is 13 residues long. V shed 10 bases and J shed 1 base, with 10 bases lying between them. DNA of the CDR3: TGTGCCACCCCGGACAGGAACACCGGGGAGCTGTTTTTT. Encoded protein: CATPDRNTGELFF.

As DNA, the CDR3 is TGTGCCAGCAGCCCGTCGGTTTACCCCCTCCACTTT. Its translation: CASSPSVYPLHF. This chain connects TRBV12-3 or TRBV12-4 to TRBJ1-6, with D unclear. The CDR3 is 12 residues long. V gave up 6 bases and J gave up 13 bases, with 13 bases separating them.

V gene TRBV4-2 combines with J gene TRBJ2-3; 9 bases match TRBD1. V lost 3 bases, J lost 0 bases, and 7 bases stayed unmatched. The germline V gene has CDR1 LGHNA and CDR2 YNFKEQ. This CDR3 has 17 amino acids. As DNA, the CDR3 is TGTGCCAGCAGCCAGGGAACCGGACAGGGGAGCACAGATACGCAGTATTTT. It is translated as CASSQGTGQGSTDTQYF.